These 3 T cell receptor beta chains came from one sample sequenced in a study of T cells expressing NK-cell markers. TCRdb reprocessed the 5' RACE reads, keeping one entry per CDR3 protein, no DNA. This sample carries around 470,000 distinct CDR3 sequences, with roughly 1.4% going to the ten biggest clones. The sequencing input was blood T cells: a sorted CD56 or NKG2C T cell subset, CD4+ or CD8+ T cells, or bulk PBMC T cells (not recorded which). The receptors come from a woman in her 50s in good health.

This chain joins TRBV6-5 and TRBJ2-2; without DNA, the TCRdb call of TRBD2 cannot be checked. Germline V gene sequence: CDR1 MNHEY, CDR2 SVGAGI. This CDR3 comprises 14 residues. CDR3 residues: CASKGEWLTGELFF.

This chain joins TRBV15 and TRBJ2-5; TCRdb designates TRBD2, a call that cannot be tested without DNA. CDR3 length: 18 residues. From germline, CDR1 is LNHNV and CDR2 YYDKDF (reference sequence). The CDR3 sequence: CATSRGLLAGASQETQYF.

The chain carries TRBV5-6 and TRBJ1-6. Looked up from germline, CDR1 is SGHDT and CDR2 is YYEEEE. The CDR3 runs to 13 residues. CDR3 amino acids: CASSLFRNSPLHF.